This T cell receptor beta chain was found in a study of blood T cell repertoires in COVID-19. Clones were read by immunoSEQ multiplex PCR, and TCRdb kept only the in-frame ones, dropping some. The sample gives approximately 200,000 clones, 82% of which show up once; about 10% is in the top ten. V lost 4 bases, J lost 5 bases, and 14 bases lay in between. CDR1 is LNHDA and CDR2 is SQIVND in the germline V gene (reference sequence). The CDR3 covers 15 residues. Residents of about two dozen US areas, aged about 18 to 89 years, made up the participants. Cohort 3 donors were reported recovered after two negative PCRs, clearance, or symptom resolution.

This TCR was sampled from a man aged 35 to 55 who had recovered from COVID-19. The V call is TRBV19, the J call TRBJ1-4; D unresolved. Sequenced material: PBMCs or T cells enriched from blood (not recorded which). The CDR3 is CASSTQGTINEKLFF. The CDR3 DNA follows: TGTGCCAGTAGTACACAAGGAACTATAAATGAAAAACTGTTTTTT.